This T cell receptor (beta chain) was found in a study of blood T cell repertoires in COVID-19. Study context: Material from acute and convalescent COVID-19 was sourced from the United States, Italy and Spain. From T cells, B-cell-depleted T cells, or PBMCs came the material, which was cDNA or gDNA.

Original data processing: Cell counts per sample came from amplifying reference gene primers. Repertoires were generated with immunoSEQ multiplex PCR, while TCRdb's copy carries only in-frame clones and drops some. V and J calls and clone size are given by that table; D and trimming were obtained from the DNA. The sample consists of some 260,000 clones, approximately 81% of them appearing once. Trimming pared 11 bases from V and 4 bases from J, leaving 14 bases between. This CDR3 contains 12 residues. Germline assignment: CDR1 MNHEY and CDR2 SVGAGI. The TCR comes from a woman aged 18-29 years with acute or convalescent COVID-19. This chain connects TRBV6-5 to TRBJ1-2; D not certain. The source material was peripheral blood. In DNA, the CDR3 is TGTGCCGGTTCCGGGTCCTCCTATGGCTACACCTTC. Its translation: CAGSGSSYGYTF.